The sequence of this T cell receptor beta chain was determined in a study of blood T cell repertoires in COVID-19. The overall study: The study drew acute and convalescent COVID-19 samples from the United States, Italy and Spain. Sources were T cells, B-cell-depleted T cells, or PBMCs; the material itself was cDNA or gDNA.

The germline gives CDR1 GTSNPN, CDR2 SVGIG (reference sequence). The V segment lost 2 bases and the J segment 8 bases; nucleotides outside the gene matches: 3. The CDR3 is made up of 14 amino acids. This clone has a handful of counts. Per the original methods: Cell counts per sample came from amplifying reference gene primers. Sequencing used immunoSEQ multiplex PCR; TCRdb keeps in-frame clones, though not all of them. D and trimming come from the DNA, and the V and J calls and clone size come from that table. The sample shows 120,000 to 150,000 clones, 81% of them seen only once. This chain joins TRBV30 and TRBJ1-6; 10 bases match TRBD1. The sequence was collected from a human donor with acute or convalescent COVID-19. The donor label of this sample is uncertain. Input material: peripheral blood. CDR3 region: CAWSLGTGDSPLHF. The CDR3 DNA reads as TGTGCCTGGAGTCTCGGGACAGGGGATTCACCCCTCCACTTT.